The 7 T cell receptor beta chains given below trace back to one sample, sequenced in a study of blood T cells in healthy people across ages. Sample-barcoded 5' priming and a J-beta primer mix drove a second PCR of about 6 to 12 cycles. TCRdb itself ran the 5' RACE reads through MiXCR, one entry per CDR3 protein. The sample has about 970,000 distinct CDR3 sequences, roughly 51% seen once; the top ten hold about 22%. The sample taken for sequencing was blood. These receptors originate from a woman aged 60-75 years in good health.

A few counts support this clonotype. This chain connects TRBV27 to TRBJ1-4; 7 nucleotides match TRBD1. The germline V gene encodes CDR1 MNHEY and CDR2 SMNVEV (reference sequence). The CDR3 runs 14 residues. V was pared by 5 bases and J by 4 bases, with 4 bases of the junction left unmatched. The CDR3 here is CASSQTGFNEKLFF. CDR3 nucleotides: TGTGCCAGCAGTCAGACAGGGTTTAATGAAAAACTGTTTTTT.

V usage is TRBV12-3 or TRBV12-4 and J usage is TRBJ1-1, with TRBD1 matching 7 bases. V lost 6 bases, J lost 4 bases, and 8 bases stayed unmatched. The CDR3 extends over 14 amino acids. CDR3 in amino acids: CASSGDRSGTEAFF. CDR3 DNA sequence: TGTGCCAGCAGCGGGGACAGATCCGGCACTGAAGCTTTCTTT.

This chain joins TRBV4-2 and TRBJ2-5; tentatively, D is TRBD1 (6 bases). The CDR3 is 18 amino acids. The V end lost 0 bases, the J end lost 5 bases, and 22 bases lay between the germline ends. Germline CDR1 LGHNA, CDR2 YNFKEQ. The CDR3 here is CASSQERGRGVRAETQYF. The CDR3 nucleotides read TGTGCCAGCAGCCAAGAAAGGGGCAGGGGAGTACGGGCGGAGACCCAGTACTTC.

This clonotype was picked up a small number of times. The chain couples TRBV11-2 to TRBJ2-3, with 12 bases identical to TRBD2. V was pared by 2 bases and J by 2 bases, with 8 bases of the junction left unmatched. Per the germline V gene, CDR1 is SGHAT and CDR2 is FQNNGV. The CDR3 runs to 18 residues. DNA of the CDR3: TGTGCCAGCAGCTTACAAGCCGGGACTAGCGGGTTCACAGATACGCAGTATTTT. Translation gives CASSLQAGTSGFTDTQYF.

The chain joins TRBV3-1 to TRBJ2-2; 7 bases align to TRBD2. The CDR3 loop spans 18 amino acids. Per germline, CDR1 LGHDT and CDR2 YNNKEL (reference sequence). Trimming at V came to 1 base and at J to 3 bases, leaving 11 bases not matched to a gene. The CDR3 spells CASSQVRFQGGDTGELFF. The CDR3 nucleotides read TGTGCCAGCAGCCAAGTTCGGTTCCAGGGAGGGGACACCGGGGAGCTGTTTTTT.

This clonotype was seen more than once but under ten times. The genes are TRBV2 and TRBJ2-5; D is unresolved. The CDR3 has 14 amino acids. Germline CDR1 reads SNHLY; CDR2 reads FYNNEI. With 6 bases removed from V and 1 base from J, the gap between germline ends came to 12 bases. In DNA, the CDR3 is TGTGCCAGCAGGGACGAGAAATTCCAAGAGACCCAGTACTTC. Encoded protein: CASRDEKFQETQYF.

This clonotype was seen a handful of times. The CDR3 coding sequence is TGCAGTGCTTCCCATTGGGGCACAGATACGCAGTATTTT. This translates into CSASHWGTDTQYF. V and J are TRBV20-1 and TRBJ2-3; D is unresolved. Germline V gene sequence: CDR1 DFQATT, CDR2 SNEGSKA (reference sequence). V was clipped by 5 bases and J by 1 base, with 10 bases between them. This CDR3 is 13 amino acids long.